The rows below give T cell receptor beta chains drawn from one sample of a study of blood T cell repertoires in COVID-19. TCRdb's copy holds only in-frame clones and misses some; the assay was immunoSEQ multiplex PCR. Of about 180,000 clones listed, approximately 80% are singletons. Sequenced input: peripheral blood. These receptor sequences come from a human donor in a cohort sampled during active COVID-19. Each CDR3 is given without its conserved first and last residue. Each record gives: CDR3 length, V gene, CDR3 protein.

length: 12; V: TRBV7-2; CDR3: ASSSSGLSTEQY
length: 15; V: TRBV7-2; CDR3: ASSLARGAGGTYEQY
length: 11; V: TRBV9; CDR3: ASSPGVNTEAF
length: 14; V: TRBV18; CDR3: ASSPRTSGRRDTQY
length: 13; V: TRBV5-1; CDR3: ASSFGTAKGWEQF
length: 11; V: TRBV6-5; CDR3: ASGRGAGSEAF
length: 9; V: TRBV2; CDR3: ASSQGYEQY
length: 13; V: TRBV7-6; CDR3: ASSPEAGEQDEQY
length: 9; V: TRBV12-3/TRBV12-4; CDR3: ASSLNREQY
length: 11; V: TRBV18; CDR3: ASSADRNQPQH
length: 15; V: TRBV28; CDR3: ASSFVGDRVSNQPQH
length: 13; V: TRBV19; CDR3: ASSIETGLRGELF
length: 12; V: TRBV3-1/TRBV3-2; CDR3: ASSQDNYNSPLH
length: 13; V: TRBV15; CDR3: ATSRGDRGEGEQF
length: 13; V: TRBV9; CDR3: ASSANTGTLYGYT
length: 15; V: TRBV5-4; CDR3: ASSSRQGARGNYGYT
length: 12; V: TRBV7-8; CDR3: ASSIDRGSQPQH
length: 14; V: TRBV11-2; CDR3: ASSPPLGSTNYGYT
length: 14; V: TRBV6-6; CDR3: ASTDNPRTHTNEQF
length: 14; V: TRBV10-2; CDR3: ASSDPLAGGRHEQY
length: 13; V: TRBV3-1/TRBV3-2; CDR3: ASSQASGQAYEQY
length: 12; V: TRBV19; CDR3: ASSVRHGVYEQY
length: 12; V: TRBV3-1/TRBV3-2; CDR3: ASSQDWGGSEAF
length: 13; V: TRBV6-5; CDR3: ASSYSGAGSYEQY
length: 12; V: TRBV5-1; CDR3: ASTLQGSSYEQY
length: 14; V: TRBV4-3; CDR3: ASSQDHGGWKSEQY
length: 12; V: TRBV6-5; CDR3: ASSYQQGPGELF
length: 12; V: TRBV11-3; CDR3: ASSLGQGGTEAF
length: 12; V: TRBV3-1/TRBV3-2; CDR3: ASSQDIAGNEQF
length: 14; V: TRBV18; CDR3: ASSPSPGFSGNTIY
length: 13; V: TRBV27; CDR3: ASSPGQGGNQPQH
length: 13; V: TRBV10-3; CDR3: AIRDGLTLSETQY
length: 11; V: TRBV20-1; CDR3: SASSGGNYGYT
length: 10; V: TRBV4-2; CDR3: ASQGLNEKLF
length: 14; V: TRBV9; CDR3: ASSVDLNRNTGELF
length: 14; V: TRBV9; CDR3: ASSVVGQGSTDTQY
length: 12; V: TRBV6-6; CDR3: ASSAGRANTEAF
length: 9; V: TRBV10-3; CDR3: AIGRATEAF
length: 13; V: TRBV5-4; CDR3: ASTPRDFHTGELF
length: 12; V: TRBV6-6; CDR3: ASSRTGDRQPQH
length: 9; V: TRBV24-1; CDR3: ATSALEVYT
length: 12; V: TRBV10-1; CDR3: ASSVQRGGGTQY
length: 12; V: TRBV19; CDR3: ASRIRGEKETQY
length: 10; V: TRBV9; CDR3: ASSVPGREQY
length: 12; V: TRBV24-1; CDR3: ATKAGGRNTEAF
length: 12; V: TRBV28; CDR3: ASSLVWGRGEAF
length: 14; V: TRBV18; CDR3: ASSLETGGSGKPQH
length: 13; V: TRBV9; CDR3: ASSVDWLAGSEQF
length: 15; V: TRBV19; CDR3: ASSQTGRGTGANVLT
length: 14; V: TRBV24-1; CDR3: ATSDLWGGGGNTIY
length: 12; V: TRBV27; CDR3: ASSLNSYNSPLH
length: 14; V: TRBV4-3; CDR3: ASSQEIGGATGELF
length: 13; V: TRBV5-3; CDR3: ARSRRDYPYNEQF
length: 16; V: TRBV18; CDR3: ASSPWTGGGSGANVLT
length: 13; V: TRBV28; CDR3: ASSLWSTGSYEQY
length: 16; V: TRBV28; CDR3: ASSYIPGQSLRGYEQY
length: 12; V: TRBV28; CDR3: ASSSTSGSYEQY
length: 11; V: TRBV10-1; CDR3: ASSADRGGGYT
length: 15; V: TRBV5-4; CDR3: ASSPPTGKGASYEQY
length: 12; V: TRBV28; CDR3: ASSSGPGNQPQH